These 29 T cell receptor beta chains share one sample of origin, sequenced in a study of T cell repertoires in cytomegalovirus infection. TCRdb analysed the reads with MiXCR anew, one entry per CDR3 protein. The sample contains approximately 1,000,000 distinct CDR3 sequences, 25% to 40% of which appear only once. For these TCRs, the target antigens are not known. Sequencing used cultured CD8+ T cells from PBMCs, obtained from culture after CMV antigen stimulation. The source is a human donor in good health (CMV status not recorded). Some clones in this sample may be carry-over from other donors' samples.

This clonotype was detected a few times. The rearrangement uses TRBV25-1 and TRBJ2-5; TRBD1 matches 7 bases. V trimming: 4 bases; J trimming: 5 bases; junction bases outside the gene matches: 7. This CDR3 is built from 14 residues. Germline V gives CDR1 MGHDK, CDR2 SYGVNS. CDR3 sequence (DNA): TGTGCCAGCAGTGGTAGACAGGGCTGGGAGACCCAGTACTTC. Residues: CASSGRQGWETQYF.

This clonotype was seen a few times. This chain uses TRBV7-9 with TRBJ1-5; D remains unclear. With 5 bases removed from V and 9 bases from J, the gap between germline ends came to 11 bases. Germline V lookup: CDR1 SEHNR, CDR2 FQNEAQ (reference sequence). CDR3 size: 12 residues. CDR3: CASSQSNGPQHF. CDR3 bases: TGTGCCAGCAGCCAAAGTAATGGGCCCCAGCATTTT.

There are a few counts of this clonotype. The J gene is TRBJ2-5, the V gene TRBV7-6; D is undetermined. Trimming removed 3 bases at V and 1 base at J, with 12 bases between. The CDR3 is 15 residues long. CDR1 and CDR2 (germline): SGHVS, FNYEAQ. The CDR3 bases are TGTGCCAGCAGCTTTCTCGACACCACCCAAGAGACCCAGTACTTC. This codes for CASSFLDTTQETQYF.

There are many counts of this clonotype. The chain uses TRBV7-6 and TRBJ1-5; D is possibly TRBD1 (6 bases). This CDR3 has 15 residues. Germline CDR1 is SGHVS and CDR2 is FNYEAQ. The V and J ends lost 5 bases and 1 base respectively, with 12 bases between them. The CDR3 region is CASSHRAGSNQPQHF. The CDR3 DNA follows: TGTGCCAGCAGCCACAGGGCCGGGAGCAATCAGCCCCAGCATTTT.

The sample holds a few counts of this clonotype. J is TRBJ1-5 and V is TRBV28; TRBD1 aligns across 7 bases. CDR1 and CDR2 (germline): MDHEN, SYDVKM. The CDR3 spans 16 residues. J gave up 0 bases and V 6 bases, and 8 bases lay outside the gene matches. The CDR3 DNA reads as TGTGCCAGCAGCCCCGGGACAGCAAATAGCAATCAGCCCCAGCATTTT. It specifies CASSPGTANSNQPQHF.

This clonotype was counted between two and nine times. The rearrangement uses TRBV19 and TRBJ2-5; D may be TRBD1 or TRBD2 (5 bases each). The CDR3 contains 13 residues. The ends were cut back, 1 base at V and 5 bases at J, with 8 bases in the middle. Germline loops: CDR1 LNHDA, CDR2 SQIVND (reference sequence). CDR3 in amino acids: CASSIGGVETQYF. CDR3 nucleotide sequence: TGTGCCAGTAGTATAGGAGGGGTCGAGACCCAGTACTTC.

This clonotype was picked up a small number of times. CDR3 in DNA: TGTGCCAGCAGTTTAGGGGTAGTCGGAGGCTACACCTTC. Translating it yields CASSLGVVGGYTF. The chain recombines TRBV27 with TRBJ1-2; the D is unclear. CDR1 is MNHEY, CDR2 SMNVEV, per germline (reference sequence). V lost 2 bases and J 8 bases, leaving 12 bases between the germline ends. The CDR3 length is 13 residues.

This rearrangement joins TRBV14 to TRBJ2-1; TRBD1 is a possible D gene (5 bases). The CDR3 has 15 amino acids. V gave up 1 base and J gave up 7 bases, with 14 bases separating them. Germline V gene lookup returns CDR1 SGHDN and CDR2 FVKESK. CDR3 sequence: CASSQAGLGLNEQFF. The CDR3, as DNA: TGTGCCAGCAGCCAAGCTGGCTTGGGGCTAAATGAGCAGTTCTTC.

V gene TRBV7-9 combines with J gene TRBJ1-1; D is undetermined. Germline V gives CDR1 SEHNR, CDR2 FQNEAQ (reference sequence). This CDR3 contains 12 residues. V shed 5 bases and J shed 7 bases, with 11 bases lying between them. CDR3 amino acids: CASSPKRGEAFF. In nucleotides, the CDR3 is TGTGCCAGCAGCCCAAAACGAGGTGAAGCTTTCTTT.

On this clonotype itself: A much larger clone lies a single base off, so this may be a read error. In nucleotides, the CDR3 is TGCACCAGCAGCCAAGAGGAGGGCTTTTTGACTAGACCGTTCTTC. Translation: CTSSQEEGFLTRPFF. The rearrangement links TRBV4-1 to TRBJ2-1; possible D gene TRBD2, 6 bases. CDR1 MGHRA and CDR2 YSYEKL come from the germline V gene. The CDR3 totals 15 residues.

The chain links TRBV10-2 to TRBJ2-7; the match to TRBD2 covers 7 bases. Germline CDR1 is WSHSY and CDR2 is SAAADI. With V trimmed by 9 bases and J by 7 bases, 15 bases remained unmatched. CDR3 length equals 14 residues. CDR3 residues: CASAVMGGFREQYF. In nucleotides, the CDR3 is TGCGCCAGTGCCGTAATGGGGGGGTTTAGGGAGCAGTACTTC.

Concerning this clonotype: The junction does not match germline at one end; this may be a read error. The chain carries TRBV7-2 and TRBJ1-1; D gene uncertain. This CDR3 is 12 amino acids long. Per the germline V gene, CDR1 is SGHTA and CDR2 is FQGNSA. The DNA for the CDR3 is TGTGCCACCAGCTTATGGGCCACTGAAGCTTTCTTT. This codes for CATSLWATEAFF.

In its sample, this clonotype was seen many times. This chain links TRBV7-6 with TRBJ1-6, with TRBD1 matching 10 bases. This CDR3 region has 15 residues. J gave up 2 bases and V 8 bases, and 3 bases lay outside the gene matches. Looked up from germline, CDR1 is SGHVS and CDR2 is FNYEAQ. The CDR3 loop is CASGQGGPYNSPLHF. In DNA form, the CDR3 reads TGTGCCAGCGGACAGGGGGGCCCCTATAATTCACCCCTCCACTTT.

This clonotype was counted ten times or more. The gene calls are TRBV7-3 and TRBJ1-1, with TRBD1 as a possible D gene (5 bases). Germline V gene data show CDR1 as SGHTA and CDR2 as FQGTGA. V was cut by 6 bases and J by 0 bases, with 8 bases left in between. The CDR3 length is 13 residues. The CDR3 reads CASSGGMNTEAFF. The CDR3 nucleotides are TGTGCCAGCAGTGGGGGTATGAACACTGAAGCTTTCTTT.

This clonotype was seen a few times. V and J are TRBV5-4 and TRBJ2-1; D possibly corresponds to TRBD2 (5 bases). CDR1 and CDR2 (germline): SGHNT, YYREEE (reference sequence). The CDR3 spans 11 residues. The V end was cut by 6 bases, the J end by 8 bases, with 9 bases between. The CDR3 loop is CASTAGDEQFF. Written as DNA, the CDR3 is TGTGCCAGCACCGCCGGGGATGAGCAGTTCTTC.

This clonotype has more than one count but fewer than ten. V gene TRBV6-5 combines with J gene TRBJ1-1, with D unclear. V dropped 10 bases and J dropped 0 bases, with 27 bases sitting between them. Per germline, CDR1 MNHEY and CDR2 SVGAGI. The length of the CDR3 is 18 residues. In DNA form, the CDR3 reads TGTGCCACCATGTTCAAAGGCCCCTACGAGGGCCTGAACACTGAAGCTTTCTTT. Its translation: CATMFKGPYEGLNTEAFF.

This clonotype was recorded a few times. This rearrangement joins TRBV4-3 to TRBJ2-1; D gene ambiguous. The germline V and J ends were trimmed by 0 bases and 5 bases, with 8 bases remaining between them. CDR1 is LGHNA, CDR2 YSLEER, per germline. The CDR3 spans 14 residues. This CDR3 is CASSQEVAHNEQFF. For the CDR3, the DNA is TGCGCCAGCAGCCAAGAGGTGGCCCACAATGAGCAGTTCTTC.

This clonotype was found a few times. The chain uses TRBV12-3 or TRBV12-4 and TRBJ1-4; TRBD1 aligns across 7 bases. CDR3 length: 17 amino acids. The V segment lost 5 bases and the J segment 0 bases; nucleotides outside the gene matches: 9. The CDR3 DNA reads TGTGCCAGCAGTCCAGTGACAGGGCCCGCAACTAATGAAAAACTGTTTTTT. Amino acids: CASSPVTGPATNEKLFF.

This chain links TRBV5-6 with TRBJ2-7, with a weak D call TRBD1 (5 bases). V was trimmed by 2 bases and J by 2 bases, leaving 14 bases between them. Germline V CDR1 and CDR2: SGHDT, YYEEEE. This CDR3 spans 15 amino acids. This CDR3 is CASSFLGRGPYEQYV. In DNA form, the CDR3 reads TGTGCCAGCAGCTTCTTAGGAAGGGGCCCCTACGAGCAGTACGTC.

This clonotype has a handful of counts. This chain uses TRBV7-8 with TRBJ2-1, with D tentatively TRBD1 (6 bases). V was clipped by 6 bases and J by 4 bases, with 22 bases between them. This CDR3 region has 17 residues. Germline assignment: CDR1 SGHVS and CDR2 FQNEAQ. CDR3 residues: CASRSEKAGDNYNEQFF. The CDR3, as DNA: TGTGCCAGCAGGTCTGAGAAAGCAGGGGATAATTACAATGAGCAGTTCTTC. Full variable domain (remainder filled in from reference TRBV7-8 and TRBJ2-1): GAGVSQSPRYKVAKRGQDVALRCDPISGHVSLFWYQQALGQGPEFLTYFQNEAQLDKSGLPSDRFFAERPEGSVSTLKIQRTQQEDSAVYLCASRSEKAGDNYNEQFFGPGTRLTVL.

The chain joins TRBV7-2 to TRBJ2-7; D may be TRBD2 (7 bases). Trimming left V 1 base short and J 4 bases short, with 20 bases between. Germline assignment: CDR1 SGHTA and CDR2 FQGNSA. The CDR3 has 17 residues. DNA for the CDR3: TGTGCCAGCAGCTTAGGGTGGGGAGGGGGTATAATGTACGAGCAGTACTTC. This sequence encodes CASSLGWGGGIMYEQYF.

Ten or more counts support this clonotype. This chain links TRBV7-3 with TRBJ1-5; a weak D match, TRBD1 (5 bases). The germline CDR1 and CDR2 sequences are SGHTA and FQGTGA. The V end lost 5 bases, the J end lost 3 bases, and 8 bases lay between the germline ends. The CDR3 has 13 amino acids. CDR3 sequence reads: CASSLDINQPQHF. CDR3 bases: TGTGCCAGCAGCCTGGACATCAATCAGCCCCAGCATTTT.

This clonotype appeared a few times. The chain is built from TRBV9 and TRBJ1-2; unclear D gene. The CDR3 length is 17 residues. Germline V lookup: CDR1 SGDLS, CDR2 YYNGEE. The V gene lost 0 bases and the J gene lost 5 bases, with 20 bases spanning the gap. CDR3 region: CASSVDLSGRALYGYTF. CDR3 sequence (DNA): TGTGCCAGCAGCGTAGATTTGTCGGGCAGAGCATTATATGGCTACACCTTC.

This clonotype was seen only a few times. This CDR3 reads CASSRGDTDYNEQFF. CDR3 DNA: TGTGCCAGCAGTCGTGGGGACACCGACTACAATGAGCAGTTCTTC. The chain employs TRBV27 and TRBJ2-1, with D possibly being TRBD1 (6 bases). The ends were cut back, 5 bases at V and 3 bases at J, with 14 bases in the middle. Germline V CDR1 and CDR2: MNHEY, SMNVEV (reference sequence). This CDR3 contains 15 residues.

The CDR3 coding sequence is TGTGCCAGCAGTCCCGACAGAGACAGAAACATTCAGTACTTC. Translating it yields CASSPDRDRNIQYF. V gene TRBV12-3 or TRBV12-4 combines with J gene TRBJ2-4; D is possibly TRBD1 (5 bases). V lost 5 bases and J 6 bases, leaving 14 bases between the germline ends. The CDR3 contains 14 residues.

This chain uses TRBV7-8 with TRBJ2-3, with 14 nucleotides matching TRBD2. Trimming took 7 bases from V and 6 from J; bases not matched to a gene: 15. This CDR3 comprises 18 residues. Germline V gene data show CDR1 as SGHVS and CDR2 as FQNEAQ. The CDR3 region is CASTFYPGLAGGLDTQYF. The CDR3 coding sequence is TGTGCCAGCACCTTCTATCCCGGACTAGCGGGGGGTCTGGATACGCAGTATTTT. The full variable domain, in which reference TRBV7-8 and TRBJ2-3 provide the parts outside the CDR3, is GAGVSQSPRYKVAKRGQDVALRCDPISGHVSLFWYQQALGQGPEFLTYFQNEAQLDKSGLPSDRFFAERPEGSVSTLKIQRTQQEDSAVYLCASTFYPGLAGGLDTQYFGPGTRLTVL.

This clonotype was detected ten times or more. The genes are TRBV7-9 and TRBJ2-7; perhaps D is TRBD1 or TRBD2 (5 bases each). Trimming cost V 5 bases and J 2 bases, with 16 bases left between them. Germline CDR1 reads SEHNR; CDR2 reads FQNEAQ (reference sequence). The CDR3 is made up of 15 amino acids. The CDR3 reads CASSPTGTPAYEQYF. As DNA, the CDR3 is TGTGCCAGCAGCCCCACCGGGACGCCCGCCTACGAGCAGTACTTC.

V and J are TRBV6-2 or TRBV6-3 and TRBJ2-7; D not resolved. V was shortened by 4 bases and J by 5 bases, with 15 bases between the two germline ends. Germline V gene lookup returns CDR1 MNHEY and CDR2 SVGEGT. CDR3 length equals 14 residues. The CDR3, as DNA: TGTGCCAGCAGTTCGCGAAGACTGGGGAACGAGCAGTACGTC. This translates into CASSSRRLGNEQYV.

This clonotype has at least ten counts. V gene TRBV7-2 combines with J gene TRBJ2-1, with 8 bases lining up with TRBD2. V lost 3 bases, J lost 2 bases, and 3 bases stayed unmatched. Germline V lookup: CDR1 SGHTA, CDR2 FQGNSA. The CDR3 length is 15 residues. The CDR3 region is CASSFAGGPYNEQFF. The CDR3, as DNA: TGTGCCAGCAGCTTTGCGGGGGGACCCTACAATGAGCAGTTCTTC.